The clone carrying this TCR beta chain was seen a handful of times. This specimen belongs to a study of T-cell reconstitution after alpha-beta-depleted transplantation in children. Researchers prepared the TCRbeta library using unique molecular identifiers, the study reports. Using its own MiXCR run on the PCR reads, TCRdb lists one record per CDR3 protein. Here the sample spans 440,000 or so distinct CDR3 sequences, approximately 10% being singletons. The ends were cut back, 5 bases at V and 7 bases at J, with 15 bases in the middle. Germline CDR1 SGHTA, CDR2 FQGNSA. CDR3 size: 13 residues. This TCR came from a human donor who donated a stem cell graft to a child with acute myeloid leukemia. The chain uses TRBV7-2 and TRBJ2-7, with TRBD1 as a possible D gene (6 bases). Sequenced material: PBMCs from the stem cell graft donor, taken from the stem cell graft. CDR3: CASSDNRAREQYV. In DNA, the CDR3 is TGTGCCAGCAGCGACAACAGGGCTCGGGAGCAGTACGTC.